This TCR beta chain was recorded in a study of shared clonotypes between healthy human individuals (dated by TCRdb to 2019 to 2021). Turning to the overall study: The cohort comprised two women and a few men aged 18 to 49 years. Per donor, three plates each were used for CD4 naive and CD4 memory, two for CD8 naive, and one for CD8 memory. To estimate repertoire size and how much clonotype sharing occurs between individuals, the study deeply sequenced the blood TCR repertoires of about five healthy adults. Libraries were prepared and TCR repertoires were sequenced by different laboratories using diverse techniques, in order to increase sequencing depth and limit assay-specific biases. Per donor, leukapheresis produced somewhere between about 0.94 and 9 billion PBMCs.

Study-level results and caveats: Sampling was restricted to blood, and TCR repertoires in tissue are likely to differ from TCR repertoires in blood. The genetic and exposure-history diversity represented was limited by the small number of donors. Sharing across a few donors was observed for 5% to 6.5% of naive CD4, 3.5% of naive CD8, over 2% of memory CD4, and roughly 0.43% of memory CD8 clonotypes. Rarefaction of sorted-subset datasets indicated incomplete sequencing despite the large sequencing depth. Pairwise subsampling led to the expectation that sequencing depth would affect the degree of clonotype sharing among donors. Higher generation probabilities were observed for clonotypes shared by all four sorted-subset donors than for non-shared clonotypes. Larger estimated clonotype richness was generally found for naive subsets than for memory subsets.

V sheds 2 bases and J sheds 4 bases, leaving 6 bases between their ends. Taken from the germline V gene (reference sequence), the CDR1 and CDR2 loops are GTSNPN and SVGIG. From cysteine to phenylalanine, the CDR3 is 11 amino acids long. Only CDR3 DNA remains: 33 bases, in frame from the first base. Using the deep immunoSEQ assay, TCR CDR3 regions were amplified from genomic DNA by multiplex PCR. Extracted genomic DNA from each cell subset was spread evenly across all wells of several immunoSEQ 96-well plates, with each plate serving as a replicate. For sorted subsets, around 200 ng genomic DNA, equal to some 28,000 T cell genomes, was loaded into each replicate PCR. The purified libraries were quantified using a Qubit 3.0 fluorometer, sized with a Bioanalyzer 2100, and then quantified again using the KAPA Library Quantification kit. Every immunoSEQ 96-well plate was sequenced on a separate single-read 150-cycle Illumina NextSeq 550 flow cell. The source study handled its data this way. Because the immunoSEQ output included only junctional sequences and no quality scores, the filtering could not be the same as the filtering used for full-length reads. Sequences were annotated with PyIR, a Python wrapper for IgBLAST v1.9, and V/J genes and CDR3 were assigned using IMGT germline references. Reads were removed for weak V/J assignments (E-value above 1e-6), missing CDR3, stop codons, out-of-frame junctions, or ambiguous translated residues. V3J clonotypes were defined as sequences sharing the same inferred V gene, J gene, and CDR3 amino acid sequence. Percentage overlap between repertoires was computed as shared unique clonotypes divided by the size of the smaller repertoire. Richness of each repertoire was evaluated using RTK rarefaction, the Chao1 estimator, and Recon v2.1 estimates of unobserved clonotypes. OLGA was used to compute generation probabilities for all TCRbeta clonotypes that the gDNA method yielded from a few donors. TCRdb took over this immuneACCESS table, retaining in-frame rearrangements with V and J assigned. Such tables are incomplete; in checked studies, under half of the missing clones stem from an unresolved V gene, and the remainder is unexplained. V and J calls and clone size are those listed in that table; D and trimming were worked out from the DNA. This sample lists approximately 250,000 clones; 50% to 80% were detected once. The top ten hold roughly 10% of the sample.

Note on this clone: Its specific antigen is unknown. No base quality information exists; no much larger clone differs at one position.

Donors were healthy HIV-negative adults with no recently reported acute infections or vaccinations. Every donor was a Caucasian adult living in Nashville, Tennessee, USA. CD4+ T cells were enriched by magnetic negative selection; naive cells were then positively selected on CD45RA, and the negative fraction formed the memory subset. After blood collection by leukapheresis, PBMCs were isolated using Ficoll-Histopaque density gradient centrifugation and then cryopreserved in the vapor phase of liquid nitrogen. Analytical flow cytometry was used to check the purity and quantity of each magnetically sorted T cell population. Genomic DNA was isolated from each sorted fraction and quantified by UV absorbance on a Nanodrop 2000c.

This clonotype was sampled from a man younger than 40 in good health. This receptor chain uses TRBV30 and TRBJ2-7, with no confident D gene call. Material for sequencing was memory CD4+ T cells sorted from blood. The sample's cell subset or site label, in plain terms: CD45RA-negative fraction. The CDR3 here reads CAWSFRYEQYF. The DNA is TGTGCCTGGAGTTTTCGTTACGAGCAGTACTTC.